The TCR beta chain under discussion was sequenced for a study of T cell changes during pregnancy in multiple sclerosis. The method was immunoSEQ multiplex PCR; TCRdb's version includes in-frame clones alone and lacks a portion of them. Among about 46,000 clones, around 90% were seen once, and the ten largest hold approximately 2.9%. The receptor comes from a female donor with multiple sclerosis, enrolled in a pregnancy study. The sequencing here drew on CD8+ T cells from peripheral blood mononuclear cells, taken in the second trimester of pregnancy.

Written as DNA, the CDR3 is TGTGCCAGCAGTTCTCCGACGACAGATAACTATGGCTACACCTTC. Translating it yields CASSSPTTDNYGYTF. The gene calls are TRBV6-6 and TRBJ1-2; the D gene is possibly TRBD1 (5 bases). V was trimmed by 4 bases and J by 1 base, leaving 13 bases between them. Germline lookup yields CDR1 MNHNY and CDR2 SVGAGI (reference sequence). The CDR3 totals 15 residues.